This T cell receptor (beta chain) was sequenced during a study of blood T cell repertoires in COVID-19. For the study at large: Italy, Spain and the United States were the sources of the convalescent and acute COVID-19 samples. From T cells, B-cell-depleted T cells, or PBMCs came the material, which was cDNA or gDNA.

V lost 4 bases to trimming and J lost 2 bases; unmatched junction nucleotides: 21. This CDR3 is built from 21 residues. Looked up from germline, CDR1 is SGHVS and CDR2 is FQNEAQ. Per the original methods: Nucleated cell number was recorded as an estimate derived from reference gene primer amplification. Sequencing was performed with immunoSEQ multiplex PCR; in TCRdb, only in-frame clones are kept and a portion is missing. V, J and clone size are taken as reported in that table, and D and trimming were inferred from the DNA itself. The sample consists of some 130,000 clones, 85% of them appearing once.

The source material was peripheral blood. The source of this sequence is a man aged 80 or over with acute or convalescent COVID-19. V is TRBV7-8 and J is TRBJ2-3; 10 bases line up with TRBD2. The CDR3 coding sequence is TGTGCCAGCAGCTACATGGCGCTAGCGGGAGTTATGAGCGGGATCACAGATACGCAGTATTTT. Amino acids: CASSYMALAGVMSGITDTQYF.